Included here is one TCR beta chain sequence, with context. Its cognate antigen is unknown. The data originate from a study of T-cell memory formation after mild COVID-19. Study-level points and caveats: Mainly CM and EM harbored the contracting CD4+ clones; mainly EMRA harbored the CD8+ ones. Contracting clones, day 15 to 85, had balanced CD4/CD8, and later expanders favored CD4+.

Researchers used 5'RACE with constant-segment primers to make TCR alpha and TCR beta cDNA libraries that carry sample barcodes and UMIs. Each CDR3 protein gets one entry after TCRdb re-called the 5' RACE reads with MiXCR. The table lists roughly 80,000 distinct CDR3 sequences, approximately 23% of them singletons. Sample: PBMCs or a T cell subset sorted from them (not recorded which). This TCR was recovered from a man aged 18 to 30 who had mild COVID-19 (a few samples of this study predate the infection). Cell type and time point are not known.

The CDR3, as DNA: TGCGCCAGCAGCTGGACAGGCTATGGCTACACCTTC. Protein: CASSWTGYGYTF. This sequence joins TRBV5-1 and TRBJ1-2; 7 bases map to TRBD1. The germline V gene has CDR1 SGHRS and CDR2 YFSETQ. The CDR3 is 12 residues long. Losses at the gene ends were 3 bases for V and 4 bases for J; bases not matched to a gene: 0.